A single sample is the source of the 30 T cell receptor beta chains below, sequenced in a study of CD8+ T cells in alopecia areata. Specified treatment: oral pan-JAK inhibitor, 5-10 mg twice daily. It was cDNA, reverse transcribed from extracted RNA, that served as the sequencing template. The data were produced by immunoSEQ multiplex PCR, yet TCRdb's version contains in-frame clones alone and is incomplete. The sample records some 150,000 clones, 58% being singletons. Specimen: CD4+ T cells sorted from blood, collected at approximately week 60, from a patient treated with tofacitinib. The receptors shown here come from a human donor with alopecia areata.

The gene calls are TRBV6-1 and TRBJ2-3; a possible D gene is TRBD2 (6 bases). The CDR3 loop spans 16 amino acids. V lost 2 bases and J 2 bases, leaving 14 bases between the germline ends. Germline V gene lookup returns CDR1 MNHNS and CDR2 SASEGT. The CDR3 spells CASSERLATFTDTQYF. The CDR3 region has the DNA TGTGCCAGCAGTGAAAGGCTAGCGACTTTCACAGATACGCAGTATTTT.

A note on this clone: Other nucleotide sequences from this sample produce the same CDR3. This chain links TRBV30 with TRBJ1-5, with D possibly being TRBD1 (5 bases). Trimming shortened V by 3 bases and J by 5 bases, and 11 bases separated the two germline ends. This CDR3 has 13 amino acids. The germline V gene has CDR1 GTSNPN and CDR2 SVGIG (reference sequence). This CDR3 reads CAWSAGRDQPQHF. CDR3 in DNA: TGTGCCTGGAGCGCAGGGCGGGATCAGCCCCAGCATTTT. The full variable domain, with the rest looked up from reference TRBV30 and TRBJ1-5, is SQTIHQWPATLVQPVGSPLSLECTVEGTSNPNLYWYRQAAGRGLQLLFYSVGIGQISSEVPQNLSASRPQDRQFILSSKKLLLSDSGFYLCAWSAGRDQPQHFGDGTRLSIL.

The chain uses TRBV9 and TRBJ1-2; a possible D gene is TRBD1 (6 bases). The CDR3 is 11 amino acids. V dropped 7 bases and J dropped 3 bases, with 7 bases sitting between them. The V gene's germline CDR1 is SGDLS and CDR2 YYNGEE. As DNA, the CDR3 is TGTGCCAGCGGGACACACTATGGCTACACCTTC. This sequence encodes CASGTHYGYTF.

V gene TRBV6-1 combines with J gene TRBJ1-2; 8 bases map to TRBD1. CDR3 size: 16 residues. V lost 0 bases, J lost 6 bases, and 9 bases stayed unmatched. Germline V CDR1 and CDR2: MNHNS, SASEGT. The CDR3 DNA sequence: TGTGCCAGCAGTGAAGCATTAATGAGACAGGGGCATGGCTACACCTTC. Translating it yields CASSEALMRQGHGYTF.

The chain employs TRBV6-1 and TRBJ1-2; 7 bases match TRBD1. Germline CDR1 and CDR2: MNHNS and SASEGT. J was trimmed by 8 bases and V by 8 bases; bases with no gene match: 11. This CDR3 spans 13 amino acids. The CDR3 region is CASLGQDLGGYTF. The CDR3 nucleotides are TGTGCCAGCCTAGGACAGGACTTAGGGGGCTACACCTTC.

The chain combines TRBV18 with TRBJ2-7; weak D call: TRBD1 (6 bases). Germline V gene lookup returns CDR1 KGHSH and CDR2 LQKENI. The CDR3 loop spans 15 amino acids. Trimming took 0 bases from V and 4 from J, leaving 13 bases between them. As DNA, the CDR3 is TGTGCCAGCTCACCACCTGGGGCAGGGGTATACGAGCAGTACTTC. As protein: CASSPPGAGVYEQYF.

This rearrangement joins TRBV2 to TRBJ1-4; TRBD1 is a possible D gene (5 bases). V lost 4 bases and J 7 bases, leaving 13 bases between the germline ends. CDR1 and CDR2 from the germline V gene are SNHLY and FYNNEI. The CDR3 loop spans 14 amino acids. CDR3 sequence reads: CASSVRGRGEKLFF. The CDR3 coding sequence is TGTGCCAGCAGTGTGAGGGGTAGGGGTGAAAAACTGTTTTTT.

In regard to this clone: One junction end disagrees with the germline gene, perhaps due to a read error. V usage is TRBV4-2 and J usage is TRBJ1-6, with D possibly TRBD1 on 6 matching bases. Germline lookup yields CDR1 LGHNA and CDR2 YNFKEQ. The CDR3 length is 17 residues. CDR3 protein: CASSQTVAVGGLTPPHF. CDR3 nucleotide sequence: TGTGCCAGCAGCCAAACCGTTGCGGTGGGGGGCTTAACACCCCCCCACTTT.

The CDR3 spells CASSYGTEGQETQYF. The CDR3 DNA sequence: TGCGCCAGCAGCTACGGGACGGAGGGCCAAGAGACCCAGTACTTC. This rearrangement joins TRBV5-1 to TRBJ2-5; possibly TRBD2 for D (6 bases). The CDR3 consists of 15 residues. Trimming pared 3 bases from V and 1 base from J, leaving 13 bases between. The V gene's germline CDR1 is SGHRS and CDR2 YFSETQ.

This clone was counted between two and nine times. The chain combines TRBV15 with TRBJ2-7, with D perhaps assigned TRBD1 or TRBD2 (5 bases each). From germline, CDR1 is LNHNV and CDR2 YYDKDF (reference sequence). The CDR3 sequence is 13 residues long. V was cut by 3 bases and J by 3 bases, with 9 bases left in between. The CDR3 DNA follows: TGTGCCACCAGCAGGCCTGGGGGCTACGAGCAGTACTTC. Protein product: CATSRPGGYEQYF. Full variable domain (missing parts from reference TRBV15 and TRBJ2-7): DAMVIQNPRYQVTQFGKPVTLSCSQTLNHNVMYWYQQKSSQAPKLLFHYYDKDFNNEADTPDNFQSRRPNTSFCFLDIRSPGLGDTAMYLCATSRPGGYEQYFGPGTRLTVT.

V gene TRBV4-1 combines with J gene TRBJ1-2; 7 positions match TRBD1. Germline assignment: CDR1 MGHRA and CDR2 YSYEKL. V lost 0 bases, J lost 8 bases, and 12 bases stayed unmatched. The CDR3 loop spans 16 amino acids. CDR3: CASSQEPGHRGFGYTF. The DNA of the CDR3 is TGCGCCAGCAGCCAAGAGCCCGGCCACAGGGGTTTCGGCTACACCTTC.

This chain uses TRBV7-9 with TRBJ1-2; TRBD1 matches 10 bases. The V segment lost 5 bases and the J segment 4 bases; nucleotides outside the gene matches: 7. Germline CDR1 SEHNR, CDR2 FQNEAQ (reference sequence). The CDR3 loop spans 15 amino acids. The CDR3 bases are TGTGCCAGCAGCAGGGGACAGGGGAGAAGCTATGGCTACACCTTC. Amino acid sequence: CASSRGQGRSYGYTF.

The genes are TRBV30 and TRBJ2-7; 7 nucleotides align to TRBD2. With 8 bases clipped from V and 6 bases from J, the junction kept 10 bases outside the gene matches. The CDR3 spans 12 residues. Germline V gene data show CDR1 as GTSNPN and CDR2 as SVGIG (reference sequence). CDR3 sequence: CAGGVRFGEQYF. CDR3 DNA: TGTGCCGGGGGGGTCCGCTTCGGCGAGCAGTACTTC.

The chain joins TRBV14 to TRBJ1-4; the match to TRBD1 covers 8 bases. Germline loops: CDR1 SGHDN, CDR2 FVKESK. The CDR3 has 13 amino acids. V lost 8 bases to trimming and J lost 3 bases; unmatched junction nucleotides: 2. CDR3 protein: CASRRGPNEKLFF. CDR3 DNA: TGTGCCAGCCGCAGGGGGCCTAATGAAAAACTGTTTTTT. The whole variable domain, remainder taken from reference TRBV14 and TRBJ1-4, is EAGVTQFPSHSVIEKGQTVTLRCDPISGHDNLYWYRRVMGKEIKFLLHFVKESKQDESGMPNNRFLAERTGGTYSTLKVQPAELEDSGVYFCASRRGPNEKLFFGSGTQLSVL.

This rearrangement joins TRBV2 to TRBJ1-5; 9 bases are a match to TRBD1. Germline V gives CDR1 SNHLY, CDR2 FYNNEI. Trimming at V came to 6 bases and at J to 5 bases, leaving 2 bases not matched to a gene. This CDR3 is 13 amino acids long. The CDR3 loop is CASSRDRDQPQHF. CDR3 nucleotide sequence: TGTGCCAGCAGCCGGGACAGGGATCAGCCCCAGCATTTT.

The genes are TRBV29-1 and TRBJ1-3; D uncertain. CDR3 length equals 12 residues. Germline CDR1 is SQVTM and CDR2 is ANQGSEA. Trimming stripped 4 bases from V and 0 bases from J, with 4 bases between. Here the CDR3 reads CSVGNSGNTIYF. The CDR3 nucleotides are TGCAGCGTTGGAAACTCTGGAAACACCATATATTTT. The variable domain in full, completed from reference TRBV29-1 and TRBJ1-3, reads SAVISQKPSRDICQRGTSLTIQCQVDSQVTMMFWYRQQPGQSLTLIATANQGSEATYESGFVIDKFPISRPNLTFSTLTVSNMSPEDSSIYLCSVGNSGNTIYFGEGSWLTVV.

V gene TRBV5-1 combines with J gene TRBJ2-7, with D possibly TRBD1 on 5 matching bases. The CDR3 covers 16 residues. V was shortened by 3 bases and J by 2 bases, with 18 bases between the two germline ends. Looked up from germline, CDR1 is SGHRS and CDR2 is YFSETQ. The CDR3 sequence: CASSWHLGDRAYEQYF. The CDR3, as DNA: TGCGCCAGCAGCTGGCACCTAGGGGATCGGGCCTACGAGCAGTACTTC.

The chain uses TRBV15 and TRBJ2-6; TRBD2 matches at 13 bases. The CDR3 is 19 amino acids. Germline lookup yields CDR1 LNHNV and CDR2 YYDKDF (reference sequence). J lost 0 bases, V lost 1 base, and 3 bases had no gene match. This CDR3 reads CATSRAGLAGNSGANVLTF. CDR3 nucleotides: TGTGCCACCAGCAGAGCGGGACTAGCGGGGAACTCTGGGGCCAACGTCCTGACTTTC.

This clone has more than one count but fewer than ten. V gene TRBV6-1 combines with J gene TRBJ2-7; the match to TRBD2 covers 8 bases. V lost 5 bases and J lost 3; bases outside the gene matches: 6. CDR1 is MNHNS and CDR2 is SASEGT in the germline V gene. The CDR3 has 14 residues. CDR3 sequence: CASSREGRGYEQYF. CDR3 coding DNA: TGTGCCAGCAGTCGGGAGGGAAGGGGCTACGAGCAGTACTTC.

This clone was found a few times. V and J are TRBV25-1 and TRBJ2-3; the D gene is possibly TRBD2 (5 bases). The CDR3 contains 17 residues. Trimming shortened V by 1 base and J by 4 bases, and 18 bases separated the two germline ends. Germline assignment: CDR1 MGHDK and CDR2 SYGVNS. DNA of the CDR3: TGTGCCAGCAGTGAATCGCTACTAGGGATTGGGGCAGATACGCAGTATTTT. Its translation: CASSESLLGIGADTQYF.

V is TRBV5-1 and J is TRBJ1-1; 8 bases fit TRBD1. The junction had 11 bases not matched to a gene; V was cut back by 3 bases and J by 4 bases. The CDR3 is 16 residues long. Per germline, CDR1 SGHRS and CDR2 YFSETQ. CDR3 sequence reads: CASSSTGTGGGTEAFF. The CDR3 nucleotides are TGCGCCAGCAGCTCCACCGGGACAGGCGGCGGCACTGAAGCTTTCTTT.

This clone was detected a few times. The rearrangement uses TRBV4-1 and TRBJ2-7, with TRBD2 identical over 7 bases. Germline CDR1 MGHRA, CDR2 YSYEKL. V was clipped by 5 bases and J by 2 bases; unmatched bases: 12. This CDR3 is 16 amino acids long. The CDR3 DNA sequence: TGCGCCAGCAGCTCCCCCCCCGAGCGGGGAACCTACGAGCAGTACTTC. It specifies CASSSPPERGTYEQYF.

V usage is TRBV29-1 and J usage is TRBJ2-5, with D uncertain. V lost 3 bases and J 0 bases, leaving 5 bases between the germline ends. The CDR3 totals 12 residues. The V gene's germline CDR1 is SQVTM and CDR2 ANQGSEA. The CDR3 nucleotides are TGCAGCGTTGATTCGAACCAAGAGACCCAGTACTTC. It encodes CSVDSNQETQYF. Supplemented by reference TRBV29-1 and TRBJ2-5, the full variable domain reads SAVISQKPSRDICQRGTSLTIQCQVDSQVTMMFWYRQQPGQSLTLIATANQGSEATYESGFVIDKFPISRPNLTFSTLTVSNMSPEDSSIYLCSVDSNQETQYFGPGTRLLVL.

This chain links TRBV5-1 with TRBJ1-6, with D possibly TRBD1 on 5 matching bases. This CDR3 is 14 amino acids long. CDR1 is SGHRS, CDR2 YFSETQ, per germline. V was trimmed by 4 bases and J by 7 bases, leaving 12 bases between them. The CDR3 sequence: CASSPPGTNSPLHF. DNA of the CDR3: TGCGCCAGCAGCCCCCCAGGGACGAATTCACCCCTCCACTTT.

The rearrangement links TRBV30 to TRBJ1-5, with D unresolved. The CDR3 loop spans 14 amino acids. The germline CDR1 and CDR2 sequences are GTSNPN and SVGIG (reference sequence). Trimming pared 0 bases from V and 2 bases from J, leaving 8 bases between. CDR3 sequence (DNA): TGTGCCTGGAGTGTATCGGTGGGCAATCAGCCCCAGCATTTT. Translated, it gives CAWSVSVGNQPQHF.

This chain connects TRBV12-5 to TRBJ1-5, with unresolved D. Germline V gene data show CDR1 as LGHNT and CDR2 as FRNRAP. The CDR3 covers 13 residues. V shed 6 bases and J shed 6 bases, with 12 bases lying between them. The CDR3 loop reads CASGQTSGQPQHF. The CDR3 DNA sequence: TGTGCTAGTGGCCAGACTTCAGGTCAGCCCCAGCATTTT.

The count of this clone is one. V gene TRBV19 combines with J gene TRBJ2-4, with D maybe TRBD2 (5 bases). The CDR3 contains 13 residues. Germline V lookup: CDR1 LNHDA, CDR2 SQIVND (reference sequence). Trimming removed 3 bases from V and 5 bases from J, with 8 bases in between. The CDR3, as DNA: TGTGCCAGTAGTATGGGGAGAGAAAACATTCAGTACTTC. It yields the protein CASSMGRENIQYF.

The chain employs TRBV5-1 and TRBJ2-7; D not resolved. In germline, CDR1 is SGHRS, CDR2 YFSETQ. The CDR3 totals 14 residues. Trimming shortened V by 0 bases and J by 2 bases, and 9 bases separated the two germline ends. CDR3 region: CASSLEAGPYEQYF. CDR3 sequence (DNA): TGCGCCAGCAGCTTGGAGGCAGGACCCTACGAGCAGTACTTC.

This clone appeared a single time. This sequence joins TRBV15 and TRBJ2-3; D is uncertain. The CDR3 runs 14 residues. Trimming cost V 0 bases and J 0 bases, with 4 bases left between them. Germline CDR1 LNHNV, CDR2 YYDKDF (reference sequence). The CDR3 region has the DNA TGTGCCACCAGCAGAGATGTCAGCACAGATACGCAGTATTTT. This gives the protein CATSRDVSTDTQYF.

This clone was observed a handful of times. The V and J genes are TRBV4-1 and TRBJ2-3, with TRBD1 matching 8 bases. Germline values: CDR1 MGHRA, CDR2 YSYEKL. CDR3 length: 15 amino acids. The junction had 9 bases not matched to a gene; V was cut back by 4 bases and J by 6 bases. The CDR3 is CASSPPGGRADTQYF. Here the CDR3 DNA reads TGCGCCAGCAGCCCTCCAGGGGGCAGGGCTGATACGCAGTATTTT.